These T cell receptor beta chains were read from a single sample in a study of vaccination effects on CD4 cells after COVID-19. The protocol was immunoSEQ multiplex PCR, while the TCRdb copy is restricted to in-frame clones and leaves out a portion. The profile shows fewer than 85,000 clones, approximately 76% of them singletons. These TCRs are of unknown antigen specificity. The sequenced sample was CD4+ T cells from PBMCs cultured with HCoV-OC43 spike peptides, obtained after COVID-19 vaccination. The source of these receptors is a human donor who received a COVID-19 vaccine. Each CDR3 is given without its conserved first and last residue. Clone size is given for some rows only: seen once, a few or many times, or a class if the clone is expanded.

v_gene	len	j_gene	abundance	CDR3aa
TRBV12-5	16	TRBJ1-6	-	ASGLFSISGSYNSPLH
TRBV30	13	TRBJ1-4	few	AWTTRGAQNEKLF
TRBV18	14	TRBJ1-1	-	ASSPSLTGFNTEAF
TRBV7-2	13	TRBJ1-4	once	ASSYQGTTNEKLF
TRBV5-1	12	TRBJ1-6	few	ASSLEQGASPLH
TRBV25-1	12	TRBJ2-5	-	ASSAREAMETQY
TRBV18	11	TRBJ1-1	-	ASSPNSNTEAF
TRBV10-1	11	TRBJ2-2	-	ASSDTGTGELF
TRBV5-1	12	TRBJ1-5	-	ASSLGGAGQPQH
TRBV6-1	13	TRBJ1-4	-	ASSDPDRGVEKLF
TRBV10-1	12	TRBJ2-3	-	ASSDVGAGDTQY
TRBV27	16	TRBJ2-3	-	ASSRIPPGQGAGDTQY
TRBV5-1	17	TRBJ2-3	-	ASSLEGPGTSGSTDTQY
TRBV28	14	TRBJ2-1	-	ASSSSGTSGYNEQF
TRBV15	14	TRBJ1-5	few	ATSRVTGISNQPQH
TRBV19	13	TRBJ1-6	-	ASGGASSYNSPLH
TRBV5-4	12	TRBJ1-5	few	ASSSEGSNQPQH
TRBV19	14	TRBJ2-2	few	ASSIFPGARGGELF
TRBV18	13	TRBJ2-5	-	ASSPVRGAPETQY
TRBV6-5	11	TRBJ2-5	-	ASLKRGEETQY
TRBV5-5	13	TRBJ1-1	-	ASSLNPGGNTEAF
TRBV12-3/TRBV12-4	11	TRBJ1-4	-	ASRRTGWEKLF
TRBV27	12	TRBJ2-5	-	ASSLYRVAETQY
TRBV5-1	12	TRBJ1-5	few	ASSLGQDNQPQH
TRBV12-5	13	TRBJ1-4	-	ASASGEATNEKLF
TRBV9	11	TRBJ2-5	-	ASSLGGRETQY
TRBV28	14	TRBJ1-2	-	ASSLWQGILGDGYT
TRBV4-1	11	TRBJ2-5	once	ASSPPDGSTQY
TRBV6-2/TRBV6-3	13	TRBJ2-5	-	ASSRRQGKEETQY
TRBV4-1	14	TRBJ1-2	-	ASSQAVGGGNYGYT
TRBV5-1	12	TRBJ2-5	-	ASSPLDKWETQY
TRBV18	13	TRBJ2-2	few	ASSSGTSGTGELF
TRBV30	11	TRBJ1-2	-	AWRITGADGYT
TRBV24-1	14	TRBJ2-2	few	ATSDFKGSDTGELF
TRBV27	11	TRBJ1-1	-	ASSNRGVTEAF
TRBV6-1	13	TRBJ1-2	-	ASSEGGGLGYGYT
TRBV27	11	TRBJ2-1	-	ASSLRSYNEQF
TRBV12-3/TRBV12-4	10	TRBJ1-3	-	ASSSRTETIY
TRBV11-2	15	TRBJ1-2	few	ASSLAGIAGSPYGYT
TRBV24-1	13	TRBJ2-3	few	ATSLSGGAGDTQY
TRBV3-1/TRBV3-2	12	TRBJ1-6	-	ASSLSSYNSPLH
TRBV4-2	12	TRBJ2-3	-	ASSPRRGTDTQY
TRBV3-1/TRBV3-2	10	TRBJ1-1	few	ASSQSNTEAF
TRBV27	11	TRBJ1-5	-	ASRRTENQPQH
TRBV27	14	TRBJ2-6	-	ASSGGQKAGANVLT
TRBV6-5	13	TRBJ2-5	-	ASSYGQLSQETQY
TRBV10-3	11	TRBJ1-5	-	AISDSINQPQH